This T cell receptor (beta chain) was identified during a study of OX40 agonist ivuxolimab in advanced cancers. Study-wide context: The costimulatory receptor OX40 (CD134) was targeted by ivuxolimab, a fully human IgG2 agonistic monoclonal antibody. Prior anti-PD-1, anti-PD-L1 or anti-CTLA-4 therapy was permitted, and checkpoint inhibitors had been received by about two fifths of dose-escalation patients. Peripheral TCRbeta sequencing was intended to test whether TCR sequence diversity was altered and clonal T-cell expansion was caused by ivuxolimab. Of the approximately 50 dose-escalation patients, hepatocellular carcinoma was present in approximately 20, melanoma in around 15, renal cell carcinoma in 9 and head and neck cancer in 9. Intravenous ivuxolimab was administered to patients every 2 weeks at six dose levels: 0.01, 0.1, 0.3, 1.5, 3 and 10 mg/kg. In the dose-escalation cohort, 75% to 85% of patients were male, and the mean age was 60 years with a range of roughly 20 to 85. Three dose-escalation patients achieved partial responses, one with hepatocellular carcinoma and two with cutaneous melanoma. The paper reports the monotherapy dose-escalation portion (N of about 56 patients) of the phase I ivuxolimab trial.

Genomic DNA was isolated from the sorted cells so that the TCRbeta CDR3 region could be sequenced. TCRbeta CDR3 regions were sequenced using the immunoSEQ Assay. TCRdb's version of the immuneACCESS table is confined to in-frame rearrangements and falls short of the full clone set. An unresolved V gene accounts for under half of the shortfall where checked; the remainder is of unknown origin. For this sample the table gives tens of thousands of clones, of which around 87% were detected only once. Of the sample, around 0.31% falls within the top ten clones. Including cysteine and phenylalanine, the CDR3 has 17 amino acids. The CDR3 DNA has 51 bases and is translated from base 1. CDR1 and CDR2, per the germline V gene, are MDHEN and SYDVKM. The V end gives up 2 bases and the J end 4 bases, leaving 9 bases in the junction not matched to a gene. Patients with autoimmune disease history or receiving systemic immunosuppression were excluded from the trial. Peripheral blood for TCR sequencing was collected from all dose cohorts at baseline, on cycle 4 day 1, and on cycle 7 day 1. The samples were drawn from a first-in-human, open-label, multicenter phase I dose-escalation trial of ivuxolimab. Adults with locally advanced or metastatic head and neck squamous cell, hepatocellular, melanoma or renal cell carcinoma were enrolled in the trial. CD4+ and CD8+ T cells were sorted separately from peripheral blood before TCR sequencing.

Study-wide conclusions, independent of this receptor: In the 0.1-3.0 mg/kg groups, partial responders were among the patients with the lowest normalized peripheral clonal expansion, particularly in CD8+ T cells. At doses from 0.1 to 3.0 mg/kg, clonal expansion was seen in both CD4+ and CD8+ blood T cells between baseline and week 6. Antigen specificity was not determined for the clonally expanded peripheral T cells. After ivuxolimab, more expanded clones were found on average in CD8+ T cells than in CD4+ T cells. Low levels of normalized T-cell clonal expansion were also seen in some patients who did not respond.

Details on this clone: The clone's antigen remains unknown. No base quality information exists; no much larger clone differs at one position.

This clonotype was sampled from an adult with an advanced solid tumor such as melanoma, head and neck, liver or kidney cancer. Material: CD4+ or CD8+ T cells sorted from blood, obtained in a trial of the OX40 agonist ivuxolimab. The rearrangement combines TRBV28 with TRBJ2-2, and 8 bases in between align with TRBD1. The base sequence is TGTGCCAGCAGTTTAGGTGGGACAGGATACCTCACCGGGGAGCTGTTTTTT. Its product reads: CASSLGGTGYLTGELFF.